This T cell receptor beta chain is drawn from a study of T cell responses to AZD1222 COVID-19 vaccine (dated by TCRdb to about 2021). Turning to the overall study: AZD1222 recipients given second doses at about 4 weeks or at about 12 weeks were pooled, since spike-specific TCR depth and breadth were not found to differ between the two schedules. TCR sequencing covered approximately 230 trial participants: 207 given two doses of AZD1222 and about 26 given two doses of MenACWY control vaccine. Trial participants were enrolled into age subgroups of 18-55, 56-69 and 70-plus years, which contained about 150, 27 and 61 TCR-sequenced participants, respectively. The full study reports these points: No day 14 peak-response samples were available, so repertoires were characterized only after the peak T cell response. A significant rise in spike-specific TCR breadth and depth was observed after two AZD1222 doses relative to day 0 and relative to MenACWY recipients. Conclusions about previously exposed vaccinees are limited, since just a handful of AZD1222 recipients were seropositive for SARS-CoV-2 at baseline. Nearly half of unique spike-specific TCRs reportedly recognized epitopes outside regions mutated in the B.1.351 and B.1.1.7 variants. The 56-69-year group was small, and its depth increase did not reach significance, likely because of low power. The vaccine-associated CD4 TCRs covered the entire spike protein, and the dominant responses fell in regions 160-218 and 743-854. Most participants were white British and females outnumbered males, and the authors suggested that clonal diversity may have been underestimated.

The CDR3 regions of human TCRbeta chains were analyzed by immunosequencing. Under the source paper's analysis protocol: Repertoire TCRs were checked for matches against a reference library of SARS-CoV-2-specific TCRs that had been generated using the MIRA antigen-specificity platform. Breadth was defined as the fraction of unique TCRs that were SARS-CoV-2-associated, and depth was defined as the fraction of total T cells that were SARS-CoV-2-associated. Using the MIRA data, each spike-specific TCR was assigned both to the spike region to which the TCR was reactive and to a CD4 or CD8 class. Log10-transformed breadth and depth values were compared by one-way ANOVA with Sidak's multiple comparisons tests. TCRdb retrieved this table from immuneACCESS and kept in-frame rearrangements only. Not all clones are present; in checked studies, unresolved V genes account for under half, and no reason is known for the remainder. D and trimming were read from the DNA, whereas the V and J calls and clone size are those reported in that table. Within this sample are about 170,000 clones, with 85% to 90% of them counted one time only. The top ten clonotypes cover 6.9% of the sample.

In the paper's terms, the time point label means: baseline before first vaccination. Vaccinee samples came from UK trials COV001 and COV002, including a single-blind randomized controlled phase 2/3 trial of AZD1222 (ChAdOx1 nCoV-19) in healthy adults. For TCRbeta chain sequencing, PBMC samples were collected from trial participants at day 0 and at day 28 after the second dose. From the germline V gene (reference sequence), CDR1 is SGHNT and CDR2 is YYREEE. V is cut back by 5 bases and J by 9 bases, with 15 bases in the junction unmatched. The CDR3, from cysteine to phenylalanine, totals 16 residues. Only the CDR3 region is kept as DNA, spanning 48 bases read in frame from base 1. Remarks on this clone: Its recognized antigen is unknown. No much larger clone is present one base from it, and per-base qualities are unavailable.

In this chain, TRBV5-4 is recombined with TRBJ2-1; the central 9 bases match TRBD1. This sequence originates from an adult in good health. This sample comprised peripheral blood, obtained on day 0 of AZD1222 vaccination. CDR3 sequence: CASRRTGQGLNSEQFF. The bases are TGTGCCAGCAGAAGGACGGGACAGGGATTGAATTCTGAGCAGTTCTTC.